This T cell receptor beta chain was retrieved from a study of blood T cell repertoires in COVID-19. The V and J ends lost 3 bases and 4 bases, in that order; junction bases with no gene match: 7. The germline V gene encodes CDR1 KGHSH and CDR2 LQKENI. This CDR3 is 16 amino acids long. Original analysis: Nucleated cell number was recorded as an estimate derived from reference gene primer amplification. Data came from immunoSEQ multiplex PCR; TCRdb stores just in-frame clones and leaves some out. V, J and clone size derive from that table, while D and trimming were established from the DNA sequence. The repertoire holds around 92,000 clones, roughly 87% seen once, with about 5% in the top ten.

The chain employs TRBV18 and TRBJ1-3, with TRBD1 identical over 9 bases. The sequenced sample consisted of peripheral blood. The receptor's source is a woman of 80 years or more with active COVID-19. The chain's CDR3 is CASSPGTGSSGNTIYF. In DNA form, the CDR3 reads TGTGCCAGCTCACCTGGGACAGGGAGTTCGGGAAACACCATATATTTT.